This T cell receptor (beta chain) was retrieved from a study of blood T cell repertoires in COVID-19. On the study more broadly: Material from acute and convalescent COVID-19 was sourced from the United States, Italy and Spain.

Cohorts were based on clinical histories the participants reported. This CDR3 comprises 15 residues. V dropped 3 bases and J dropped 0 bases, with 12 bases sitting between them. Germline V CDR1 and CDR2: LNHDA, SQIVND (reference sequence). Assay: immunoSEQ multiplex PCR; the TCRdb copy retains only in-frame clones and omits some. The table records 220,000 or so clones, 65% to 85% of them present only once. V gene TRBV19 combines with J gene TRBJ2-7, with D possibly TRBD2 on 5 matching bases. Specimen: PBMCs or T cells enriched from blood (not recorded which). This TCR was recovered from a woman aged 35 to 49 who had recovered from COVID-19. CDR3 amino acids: CASSIITGSSYEQYF. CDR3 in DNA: TGTGCCAGTAGTATTATCACGGGGAGCTCCTACGAGCAGTACTTC.